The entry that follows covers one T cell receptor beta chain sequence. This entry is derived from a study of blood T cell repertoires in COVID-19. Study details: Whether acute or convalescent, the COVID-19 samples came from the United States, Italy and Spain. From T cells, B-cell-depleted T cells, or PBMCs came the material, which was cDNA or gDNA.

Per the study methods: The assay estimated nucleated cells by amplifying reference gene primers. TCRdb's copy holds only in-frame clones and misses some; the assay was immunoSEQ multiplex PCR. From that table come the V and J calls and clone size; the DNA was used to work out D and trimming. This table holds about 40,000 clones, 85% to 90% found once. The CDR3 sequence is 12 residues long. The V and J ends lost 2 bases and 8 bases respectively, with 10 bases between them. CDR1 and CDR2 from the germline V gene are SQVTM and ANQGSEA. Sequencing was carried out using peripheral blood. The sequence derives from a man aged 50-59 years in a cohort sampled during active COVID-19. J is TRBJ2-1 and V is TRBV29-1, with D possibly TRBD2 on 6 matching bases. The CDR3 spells CSVEFRRDEQFF. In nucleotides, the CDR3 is TGCAGCGTTGAATTTCGGAGGGATGAGCAGTTCTTC.